Following are 24 T cell receptor beta chains from one sample sequenced in a study of cytomegalovirus exposure and HLA in healthy donors. This PCR relied on a set of 60 Vbeta primers and 13 Jbeta primers. Some clones are missing from TCRdb's copy, which holds only in-frame ones; the method was immunoSEQ multiplex PCR. In the table there are 150,000 to 200,000 clones, over 9.5% of which are singletons. Sequenced input: PBMCs. The receptors here all came from a man aged 50-60 years in good health and CMV-seropositive.

This chain connects TRBV11-2 to TRBJ2-5, with a possible D match to TRBD2 (5 bases). Germline V gene data show CDR1 as SGHAT and CDR2 as FQNNGV. This CDR3 spans 14 amino acids. V lost 3 bases and J 3 bases, leaving 11 bases between the germline ends. CDR3 in amino acids: CASSFLPGKETQYF. The CDR3 region has the DNA TGTGCCAGCAGCTTCTTACCGGGGAAAGAGACCCAGTACTTC. The variable domain in full, with the rest retrieved from reference TRBV11-2 and TRBJ2-5, is EAGVAQSPRYKIIEKRQSVAFWCNPISGHATLYWYQQILGQGPKLLIQFQNNGVVDDSQLPKDRFSAERLKGVDSTLKIQPAKLEDSAVYLCASSFLPGKETQYFGPGTRLLVL.

This rearrangement joins TRBV7-6 to TRBJ2-5; TRBD2 aligns across 7 bases. The CDR3 runs 17 residues. J lost 0 bases, V lost 6 bases, and 13 bases had no gene match. The germline V gene has CDR1 SGHVS and CDR2 FNYEAQ. The CDR3 coding sequence is TGTGCCAGCAGTCACCGAGGGACGGGGGGATACCAAGAGACCCAGTACTTC. This encodes CASSHRGTGGYQETQYF. Filled out from reference TRBV7-6 and TRBJ2-5, the complete variable domain reads GAGVSQSPRYKVTKRGQDVALRCDPISGHVSLYWYRQALGQGPEFLTYFNYEAQQDKSGLPNDRFSAERPEGSISTLTIQRTEQRDSAMYRCASSHRGTGGYQETQYFGPGTRLLVL.

This clone was picked up a small number of times. The CDR3 is CASSGTSGGEGTQYF. Here the CDR3 DNA reads TGTGCCAGCAGTGGGACTAGCGGGGGGGAAGGGACGCAGTATTTT. This chain uses TRBV2 with TRBJ2-3; 15 nucleotides agree with TRBD2. J gave up 9 bases and V 4 bases, and 5 bases lay outside the gene matches. The germline V gene has CDR1 SNHLY and CDR2 FYNNEI. The CDR3 spans 15 residues.

This clone was seen only a few times. The chain has TRBV4-3 and TRBJ1-1; possibly TRBD1 for D (6 bases). Germline V lookup: CDR1 LGHNA, CDR2 YSLEER. V was shortened by 0 bases and J by 0 bases, with 11 bases between the two germline ends. CDR3 length: 16 amino acids. The CDR3 nucleotides read TGCGCCAGCAGCCAAGATGGGGGGGGCATGAACACTGAAGCTTTCTTT. This translates into CASSQDGGGMNTEAFF.

The rearrangement uses TRBV7-2 and TRBJ2-2; D gene uncertain. The CDR3 extends over 14 amino acids. V was trimmed by 4 bases and J by 8 bases, leaving 14 bases between them. The germline CDR1 and CDR2 sequences are SGHTA and FQGNSA. The CDR3 DNA reads as TGTGCCAGCAGCTCTCGTCCCCAGTCAGGGGAGCTGTTTTTT. Translating it yields CASSSRPQSGELFF. Supplemented by reference TRBV7-2 and TRBJ2-2, the full variable domain reads GAGVSQSPSNKVTEKGKDVELRCDPISGHTALYWYRQSLGQGLEFLIYFQGNSAPDKSGLPSDRFSAERTGGSVSTLTIQRTQQEDSAVYLCASSSRPQSGELFFGEGSRLTVL.

This clone was found a few times. CDR3: CASSPVREGLFMNTEAFF. In DNA, the CDR3 is TGTGCCAGCAGCCCCGTTAGGGAGGGGCTCTTCATGAACACTGAAGCTTTCTTT. The V call is TRBV7-8, the J call TRBJ1-1, with D possibly being TRBD1 (5 bases). This CDR3 contains 18 residues. Germline CDR1 and CDR2: SGHVS and FQNEAQ. Trimming removed 5 bases at V and 0 bases at J, with 22 bases between.

Only a few counts were recorded for this clone. The chain combines TRBV11-3 with TRBJ2-2; TRBD2 matches at 13 bases. Germline V gives CDR1 SGHNT, CDR2 YENEEA. The CDR3 is made up of 19 amino acids. J was trimmed by 2 bases and V by 5 bases; bases with no gene match: 11. CDR3 sequence reads: CASSPAPLAGGRNTGELFF. The CDR3, as DNA: TGTGCCAGCAGCCCAGCCCCACTAGCGGGGGGGCGTAACACCGGGGAGCTGTTTTTT.

This clone was seen only once. The chain carries TRBV7-9 and TRBJ2-1, with D unresolved. With 1 base removed from V and 7 bases from J, the gap between germline ends came to 11 bases. The CDR3 has 14 amino acids. The germline CDR1 and CDR2 sequences are SEHNR and FQNEAQ (reference sequence). CDR3 in amino acids: CASSLVAASNEQFF. The CDR3 DNA is TGTGCCAGCAGCTTAGTAGCTGCTAGTAATGAGCAGTTCTTC.

The gene calls are TRBV6-5 and TRBJ1-5; a possible D gene is TRBD1 (6 bases). Germline V gene sequence: CDR1 MNHEY, CDR2 SVGAGI. Trimming removed 10 bases from V and 8 bases from J, with 21 bases in between. The CDR3 has 14 residues. DNA for the CDR3: TGTGCCACTAGGGAGGGGGGCGGATTGAAGCCCCAGCATTTT. The encoded protein is CATREGGGLKPQHF.

There are a few counts of this clone. The chain recombines TRBV2 with TRBJ2-5; D call uncertain. V was cut by 11 bases and J by 2 bases, with 15 bases left in between. The CDR3 is 13 amino acids. Germline CDR1 reads SNHLY; CDR2 reads FYNNEI. CDR3 in amino acids: CASCSDEQETQYF. Here the CDR3 DNA reads TGTGCCTCCTGTTCTGATGAGCAAGAGACCCAGTACTTC.

This clone has a handful of counts. The chain has TRBV7-2 and TRBJ1-4; 7 bases match TRBD1. Germline CDR1 reads SGHTA; CDR2 reads FQGNSA. The CDR3 sequence is 15 residues long. Trimming took 5 bases from V and 10 from J; bases not matched to a gene: 13. The CDR3 loop reads CASSPRQGGLGKLFF. The CDR3 region has the DNA TGTGCCAGCAGCCCTAGACAGGGCGGGCTGGGAAAACTGTTTTTT.

The chain combines TRBV7-2 with TRBJ1-2, with D hard to call. Trimming stripped 4 bases from V and 5 bases from J, with 14 bases between. This CDR3 is 14 amino acids long. CDR1 SGHTA and CDR2 FQGNSA come from the germline V gene. The CDR3 DNA sequence: TGTGCCAGCAGCTCTCAGGCCGGCCCATATGGCTACACCTTC. Translating it yields CASSSQAGPYGYTF.

This clone has only a few counts. The chain combines TRBV29-1 with TRBJ2-6; TRBD1 is a possible D gene (5 bases). The V and J ends lost 7 bases and 3 bases respectively, with 7 bases between them. CDR1 SQVTM and CDR2 ANQGSEA come from the germline V gene. CDR3 length: 12 amino acids. CDR3 protein: CSATGGANVLTF. The CDR3 DNA follows: TGCAGCGCCACAGGTGGGGCCAACGTCCTGACTTTC.

The chain couples TRBV5-4 to TRBJ1-2, with 8 bases matching TRBD1. The junction had 5 bases not matched to a gene; V was cut back by 2 bases and J by 8 bases. Germline CDR1 SGHNT, CDR2 YYREEE (reference sequence). The CDR3 length is 13 residues. The CDR3 DNA reads as TGTGCCAGCAGCTTCGTACAGGGGGACGGCTACACCTTC. It is translated as CASSFVQGDGYTF.

The V call is TRBV25-1, the J call TRBJ1-2, with D perhaps matching TRBD1 (5 bases). The CDR3 is 14 amino acids. Germline V CDR1 and CDR2: MGHDK, SYGVNS. V was shortened by 4 bases and J by 6 bases, with 15 bases between the two germline ends. The CDR3 bases are TGTGCCAGCAGTGCCCCCAACAGGTTTGATGGCTACACCTTC. This encodes CASSAPNRFDGYTF.

This clone showed up just a few times. V gene TRBV30 combines with J gene TRBJ2-2, with 7 bases identical to TRBD1. Germline loops: CDR1 GTSNPN, CDR2 SVGIG (reference sequence). This CDR3 region has 13 residues. V shed 8 bases, J shed 4 bases, and the junction held 7 bases outside the gene matches. Here the CDR3 DNA reads TGTGCCCTCCAGGCAGGGGGCACCGGGGAGCTGTTTTTT. Amino acids: CALQAGGTGELFF.

This clone was seen a handful of times. The chain combines TRBV5-6 with TRBJ1-6; D gene uncertain. The CDR3 is 16 residues long. CDR1 SGHDT and CDR2 YYEEEE come from the germline V gene. V was trimmed by 2 bases and J by 0 bases, leaving 9 bases between them. CDR3 amino acids: CASSLRVSSYNSPLHF. The CDR3 coding sequence is TGTGCCAGCAGCTTACGGGTGAGCTCCTATAATTCACCCCTCCACTTT.

The V call is TRBV18, the J call TRBJ1-2; no definite D call. The germline V and J ends were trimmed by 6 bases and 4 bases, with 21 bases remaining between them. In germline, CDR1 is KGHSH, CDR2 LQKENI. CDR3 length: 16 residues. CDR3 sequence reads: CASSLPTGAQVYGYTF. CDR3 nucleotide sequence: TGTGCCAGCTCTCTCCCTACGGGAGCGCAAGTCTATGGCTACACCTTC.

V and J are TRBV27 and TRBJ2-7; possible D gene TRBD2, 6 bases. The CDR3 consists of 13 residues. Deletions cut 5 bases from V and 3 bases from J, with 11 bases between. Germline CDR1 is MNHEY and CDR2 is SMNVEV (reference sequence). The CDR3, as DNA: TGTGCCAGCAGTCCCGGGACTGGCTACGAGCAGTACTTC. As protein: CASSPGTGYEQYF.

This clone was counted only a few times. The rearrangement joins TRBV6-5 to TRBJ2-1, with 8 bases matching TRBD2. V lost 6 bases and J lost 15; bases outside the gene matches: 16. Per the germline V gene, CDR1 is MNHEY and CDR2 is SVGAGI. The CDR3 loop spans 14 amino acids. The CDR3 DNA reads as TGTGCCAGCAGGGCGGGGCTAGCGGGTGGGTTGGGGTTCTTC. Encoded protein: CASRAGLAGGLGFF.

This chain joins TRBV5-1 and TRBJ2-2, with D unresolved. Trimming pared 0 bases from V and 6 bases from J, leaving 6 bases between. This CDR3 contains 13 residues. Looked up from germline, CDR1 is SGHRS and CDR2 is YFSETQ. The CDR3 sequence: CASSLELSGELFF. CDR3 DNA sequence: TGCGCCAGCAGCTTGGAATTATCCGGGGAGCTGTTTTTT.

The rearrangement links TRBV7-9 to TRBJ2-5; 7 positions agree with TRBD2. This CDR3 is 13 amino acids long. Germline loops: CDR1 SEHNR, CDR2 FQNEAQ (reference sequence). J was trimmed by 5 bases and V by 8 bases; bases with no gene match: 8. CDR3 residues: CASSRAGGETQYF. CDR3 DNA: TGTGCCAGCTCCAGGGCCGGGGGGGAGACCCAGTACTTC.

This clone has just a few counts. The CDR3 loop reads CASSFPDYGYTF. The CDR3 coding sequence is TGCGCCAGCAGCTTCCCGGACTATGGCTACACCTTC. The genes are TRBV5-1 and TRBJ1-2; D is uncertain. Germline CDR1 is SGHRS and CDR2 is YFSETQ. Deletions cut 2 bases from V and 3 bases from J, with 5 bases between. This CDR3 has 12 amino acids.

CDR3 DNA: TGTGCCAGCAGTCAGACCTACGAGCAGTACTTC. Protein sequence: CASSQTYEQYF. This chain joins TRBV2 and TRBJ2-7; D unresolved. CDR3 size: 11 residues. V was pared by 5 bases and J by 2 bases, with 4 bases between. Germline V gene lookup returns CDR1 SNHLY and CDR2 FYNNEI.